The 29 T cell receptor beta chains below were found in one sample sequenced in a study of cytomegalovirus exposure and HLA in healthy donors (dated by TCRdb to between 2016 and 2019). Libraries were built with the immunoSEQ multiplex PCR assay. TCRdb carries this immuneACCESS record with in-frame sequences only. Its versions omit some clonotypes, under half of them owing to an unresolved V gene in the studies checked, with the rest unexplained. The sample yields about 55,000 clones; approximately 92% were counted once. In total, the top ten clones hold 3% to 3.5% of the sample. The sample was PBMCs. These receptors were collected from a man between 18 and 29 years old in good health and CMV-seronegative.

The chain employs TRBV27 and TRBJ2-7; D perhaps matches TRBD2 (7 bases). The V end lost 5 bases, the J end lost 7 bases, and 24 bases lay between the germline ends. Per germline, CDR1 MNHEY and CDR2 SMNVEV (reference sequence). This CDR3 contains 16 residues. CDR3 DNA: TGTGCCAGCAGTCCATTCAGGGGCGGGAGTACCCTTGAGCAGTACTTC. This gives the protein CASSPFRGGSTLEQYF.

The rearrangement uses TRBV7-2 and TRBJ2-1, with 9 nucleotides matching TRBD2. Germline V gene data show CDR1 as SGHTA and CDR2 as FQGNSA. This CDR3 is built from 19 residues. The ends lost 2 bases at V and 5 bases at J; junction bases unmatched: 16. CDR3 DNA: TGTGCCAGCAGCTTATTTATCTGGGCTAGCGGGATTATCGACAATGAGCAGTTCTTC. Translating gives CASSLFIWASGIIDNEQFF.

The gene calls are TRBV2 and TRBJ2-1, with a possible D match to TRBD2 (6 bases). V was pared by 2 bases and J by 2 bases, with 13 bases between. Germline lookup yields CDR1 SNHLY and CDR2 FYNNEI. The CDR3 extends over 16 amino acids. The CDR3 region is CASSERGAGTYNEQFF. DNA of the CDR3: TGTGCCAGCAGTGAAAGGGGCGCGGGGACCTACAATGAGCAGTTCTTC.

The chain is built from TRBV5-1 and TRBJ1-2; 7 bases align to TRBD1. J lost 6 bases, V lost 5 bases, and 7 bases had no gene match. The CDR3 runs to 13 residues. Germline CDR1 reads SGHRS; CDR2 reads YFSETQ. CDR3 DNA sequence: TGCGCCAGCAGGGAGGACAGGTTCAATGGCTACACCTTC. Protein sequence: CASREDRFNGYTF.

The chain joins TRBV2 to TRBJ1-4; TRBD1 matches 7 bases. The germline gives CDR1 SNHLY, CDR2 FYNNEI. The length of the CDR3 is 13 residues. J lost 6 bases, V lost 7 bases, and 5 bases had no gene match. CDR3 residues: CASTRDRDEKLFF. Written as DNA, the CDR3 is TGTGCCAGCACCCGAGACAGGGATGAAAAACTGTTTTTT.

The J gene is TRBJ1-1, the V gene TRBV5-1; the D gene is possibly TRBD1 (5 bases). Deletions cut 4 bases from V and 2 bases from J, with 15 bases between. In germline, CDR1 is SGHRS, CDR2 YFSETQ. This CDR3 is built from 15 residues. CDR3 sequence reads: CASSLSPGLNTEAFF. CDR3 in DNA: TGCGCCAGCAGCCTTAGCCCGGGACTAAACACTGAAGCTTTCTTT.

The genes are TRBV7-6 and TRBJ1-3; TRBD1 aligns across 7 bases. Germline trimming cut 4 bases from V and 1 base from J; bases unmatched to any gene: 10. Germline CDR1 SGHVS, CDR2 FNYEAQ. The CDR3 runs to 17 residues. The CDR3 nucleotides read TGTGCCAGCAGCTCGAGCGCGACAGGGTTATCTGGAAACACCATATATTTT. Protein: CASSSSATGLSGNTIYF. Full variable domain (rest looked up from reference TRBV7-6 and TRBJ1-3): GAGVSQSPRYKVTKRGQDVALRCDPISGHVSLYWYRQALGQGPEFLTYFNYEAQQDKSGLPNDRFSAERPEGSISTLTIQRTEQRDSAMYRCASSSSATGLSGNTIYFGEGSWLTVV.

This clone was found once. V and J are TRBV28 and TRBJ1-4, with TRBD1 matching 7 bases. CDR3 size: 14 residues. Germline-derived CDR1 and CDR2 are MDHEN and SYDVKM. The V and J ends lost 10 bases and 8 bases, in that order; junction bases with no gene match: 13. CDR3 sequence: CATRGRQGEEKLFF. The DNA for the CDR3 is TGTGCCACAAGGGGGCGACAGGGTGAAGAAAAACTGTTTTTT.

The J gene is TRBJ1-1, the V gene TRBV18, with 9 nucleotides matching TRBD1. The V gene's germline CDR1 is KGHSH and CDR2 LQKENI. The junction had 5 bases not matched to a gene; V was cut back by 3 bases and J by 0 bases. The CDR3 extends over 16 amino acids. The CDR3 is CASSPVGQGMNTEAFF. The CDR3 nucleotides read TGTGCCAGCTCACCTGTAGGACAGGGGATGAACACTGAAGCTTTCTTT.

This clone was seen just once. This chain connects TRBV28 to TRBJ1-2; D not certain. This CDR3 has 11 amino acids. The V end lost 4 bases, the J end lost 5 bases, and 5 bases lay between the germline ends. Germline CDR1 reads MDHEN; CDR2 reads SYDVKM. CDR3 in amino acids: CASSWRYGYTF. The CDR3 DNA is TGTGCCAGCAGTTGGCGGTATGGCTACACCTTC.

The genes are TRBV10-2 and TRBJ2-7; 9 bases are a match to TRBD1. This CDR3 is built from 14 residues. V was pared by 3 bases and J by 4 bases, with 4 bases of the junction left unmatched. CDR1 WSHSY and CDR2 SAAADI come from the germline V gene. CDR3 bases: TGCGCCAGCAGTGAATCCGGGACAGGGTACGAGCAGTACTTC. It yields the protein CASSESGTGYEQYF.

V is TRBV28 and J is TRBJ2-7; maybe TRBD2 (6 bases). Between the trimmed V and J ends, which lost 6 bases and 7 bases, there was a span of 19 bases. Looked up from germline, CDR1 is MDHEN and CDR2 is SYDVKM. This CDR3 is 14 amino acids long. Here the CDR3 reads CASRRRDSRWEQYF. The CDR3 DNA is TGTGCCAGCAGAAGAAGGGACTCCAGGTGGGAGCAGTACTTC.

The V and J genes are TRBV7-2 and TRBJ1-5; D is unclear. The CDR3 spans 16 residues. The ends were cut back, 1 base at V and 2 bases at J, with 12 bases in the middle. CDR1 is SGHTA, CDR2 FQGNSA, per germline. Here the CDR3 reads CASSLVGRTGNQPQHF. CDR3 coding DNA: TGTGCCAGCAGCTTAGTCGGCAGGACTGGCAATCAGCCCCAGCATTTT.

This chain uses TRBV15 with TRBJ2-7; 7 bases match TRBD1. The ends lost 5 bases at V and 3 bases at J; junction bases unmatched: 13. In germline, CDR1 is LNHNV, CDR2 YYDKDF (reference sequence). CDR3 length: 16 amino acids. The chain's CDR3 is CATSFRGGGQHYEQYF. Written as DNA, the CDR3 is TGTGCCACCAGCTTCAGGGGTGGGGGACAGCACTACGAGCAGTACTTC.

This chain links TRBV7-9 with TRBJ2-7, with a tentative D call TRBD1 (5 bases). Germline CDR1 is SEHNR and CDR2 is FQNEAQ (reference sequence). The ends were cut back, 7 bases at V and 6 bases at J, with 13 bases in the middle. The CDR3 covers 12 residues. The CDR3 nucleotides are TGTGCCAGCACCTCTCAAAGGGGCGAGCAGTACTTC. As protein: CASTSQRGEQYF.

This clone was observed a single time. The chain is built from TRBV7-9 and TRBJ2-1; TRBD2 matches at 8 bases. Germline lookup yields CDR1 SEHNR and CDR2 FQNEAQ (reference sequence). The CDR3 is made up of 15 amino acids. The ends lost 5 bases at V and 4 bases at J; junction bases unmatched: 7. The CDR3 sequence is CASSLDSGGYNEQFF. Here the CDR3 DNA reads TGTGCCAGCAGCCTCGACAGCGGGGGTTACAATGAGCAGTTCTTC.

The chain carries TRBV27 and TRBJ2-1; 11 bases line up with TRBD2. From germline, CDR1 is MNHEY and CDR2 SMNVEV (reference sequence). J lost 2 bases, V lost 4 bases, and 13 bases had no gene match. The CDR3 has 19 amino acids. The CDR3 bases are TGTGCCAGCAGTTGGAGAGGGTACCCACTAGCGGGGGCCTACAATGAGCAGTTCTTC. This codes for CASSWRGYPLAGAYNEQFF.

This clone has only one observation. The chain combines TRBV7-9 with TRBJ2-4, with D unresolved. Trimming removed 2 bases from V and 6 bases from J, with 5 bases in between. The CDR3 contains 12 residues. Germline V gene lookup returns CDR1 SEHNR and CDR2 FQNEAQ (reference sequence). DNA for the CDR3: TGTGCCAGCAGCTTAATCTCAAACATTCAGTACTTC. Protein product: CASSLISNIQYF.

The chain carries TRBV4-1 and TRBJ2-7; 11 bases match TRBD2. The CDR3 has 16 amino acids. Germline V gene lookup returns CDR1 MGHRA and CDR2 YSYEKL. J lost 2 bases, V lost 3 bases, and 6 bases had no gene match. The CDR3 is CASSQPASGRPYEQYF. CDR3 coding DNA: TGCGCCAGCAGCCAGCCCGCTAGCGGGAGGCCCTACGAGCAGTACTTC.

The rearrangement links TRBV28 to TRBJ2-3, with 7 bases fitting TRBD2. This CDR3 region has 14 residues. Germline V gene sequence: CDR1 MDHEN, CDR2 SYDVKM. V trimming: 8 bases; J trimming: 5 bases; junction bases outside the gene matches: 10. CDR3 sequence reads: CASLAAGVEDTQYF. The CDR3 bases are TGTGCCAGCCTGGCGGCGGGAGTGGAAGATACGCAGTATTTT. The entire variable domain, with the rest obtained from reference TRBV28 and TRBJ2-3, is as follows: DVKVTQSSRYLVKRTGEKVFLECVQDMDHENMFWYRQDPGLGLRLIYFSYDVKMKEKGDIPEGYSVSREKKERFSLILESASTNQTSMYLCASLAAGVEDTQYFGPGTRLTVL.

The rearrangement links TRBV6-6 to TRBJ1-5; TRBD1 matches at 7 bases. V was pared by 4 bases and J by 2 bases, with 5 bases of the junction left unmatched. The CDR3 is made up of 15 amino acids. Germline values: CDR1 MNHNY, CDR2 SVGAGI (reference sequence). For the CDR3, the DNA is TGTGCCAGCAGTTCCGCGGGACAGCGCAATCAGCCCCAGCATTTT. Protein product: CASSSAGQRNQPQHF.

The genes are TRBV7-9 and TRBJ2-3; tentatively, D is TRBD1 (5 bases). The germline gives CDR1 SEHNR, CDR2 FQNEAQ (reference sequence). The V end lost 5 bases, the J end lost 5 bases, and 14 bases lay between the germline ends. The CDR3 is made up of 14 amino acids. The CDR3 nucleotides are TGTGCCAGCAGCACTACAAGGGGTCAAGATACGCAGTATTTT. It is translated as CASSTTRGQDTQYF.

The rearrangement joins TRBV11-2 to TRBJ2-7, with 9 bases identical to TRBD2. Germline CDR1 is SGHAT and CDR2 is FQNNGV. V was pared by 4 bases and J by 4 bases, with 11 bases of the junction left unmatched. The CDR3 runs to 16 residues. In DNA form, the CDR3 reads TGTGCCAGCAGCTGGGGTGGTGCTAGCGGGAAGTACGAGCAGTACTTC. Translating it yields CASSWGGASGKYEQYF.

The chain couples TRBV6-1 to TRBJ2-1; no clear D gene. The CDR3 has 14 residues. CDR1 is MNHNS, CDR2 SASEGT, per germline. The V gene lost 6 bases and the J gene lost 1 base, with 10 bases spanning the gap. CDR3 residues: CASREFVSYNEQFF. CDR3 coding DNA: TGTGCCAGCAGGGAGTTTGTATCCTACAATGAGCAGTTCTTC.

The V gene is TRBV6-1, the J gene TRBJ2-1; D gene uncertain. This CDR3 region has 13 residues. The germline V gene encodes CDR1 MNHNS and CDR2 SASEGT. Trimming cost V 8 bases and J 2 bases, with 10 bases left between them. In DNA, the CDR3 is TGTGCCAGCCGCGAGCGAACCTACAATGAGCAGTTCTTC. This codes for CASRERTYNEQFF.

The J gene is TRBJ2-1, the V gene TRBV12-5; 12 bases line up with TRBD1. The CDR3 spans 17 residues. Losses at the gene ends were 2 bases for V and 4 bases for J; bases not matched to a gene: 6. CDR1 LGHNT and CDR2 FRNRAP come from the germline V gene. In DNA form, the CDR3 reads TGTGCTAGTGGTTTGACGACGGGACAGGGGGCTTACAATGAGCAGTTCTTC. Encoded protein: CASGLTTGQGAYNEQFF.

As DNA, the CDR3 is TGTGCCAGCAGCTTAAATATTGGACAGGGGGCTACTAACACTGAAGCTTTCTTT. This sequence encodes CASSLNIGQGATNTEAFF. V is TRBV13 and J is TRBJ1-1; 11 positions match TRBD1. The CDR3 covers 18 residues. V shed 2 bases, J shed 2 bases, and the junction held 10 bases outside the gene matches. Germline-derived CDR1 and CDR2 are PRHDT and FYEKMQ (reference sequence).

The chain uses TRBV28 and TRBJ1-5, with TRBD1 matching 9 bases. After removal of 5 bases from V and 11 bases from J, the junction contained 10 bases not matched to a gene. Germline CDR1 reads MDHEN; CDR2 reads SYDVKM. This CDR3 comprises 14 residues. This CDR3 is CASSRTGELKAQHF. The CDR3 DNA sequence: TGTGCCAGCAGTCGGACAGGGGAACTTAAGGCCCAGCATTTT.

The rearrangement uses TRBV5-1 and TRBJ2-7; 13 nucleotides match TRBD2. From germline, CDR1 is SGHRS and CDR2 YFSETQ. With V trimmed by 3 bases and J by 6 bases, 6 bases remained unmatched. The CDR3 has 15 amino acids. CDR3 bases: TGCGCCAGCAGCTCGGAGGGACTAGCGGGAACCGAGCAGTACTTC. It is translated as CASSSEGLAGTEQYF. Variable domain in full (rest from reference TRBV5-1 and TRBJ2-7): KAGVTQTPRYLIKTRGQQVTLSCSPISGHRSVSWYQQTPGQGLQFLFEYFSETQRNKGNFPGRFSGRQFSNSRSEMNVSTLELGDSALYLCASSSEGLAGTEQYFGPGTRLTVT.